This TCR beta chain was sequenced for a study of CD8+ T cells in alopecia areata. CDR3 length equals 14 residues. The V gene lost 2 bases and the J gene lost 3 bases, with 7 bases spanning the gap. Looked up from germline, CDR1 is MNHNS and CDR2 is SASEGT. Indicated treatment: oral pan-JAK inhibitor, 5-10 mg twice daily. Those with alopecia areata gave lesional scalp punch biopsies and peripheral blood. CD4+ and CD8+ T cells were sorted from PBMCs. RNA was isolated and reverse transcribed to cDNA, the sequencing template. The assay was immunoSEQ multiplex PCR, and TCRdb's table has in-frame clones only and misses some. The table has 180,000 or so clones, roughly 64% seen once; the top ten hold 5.5%. Regarding the study as a whole: Sequence data from scalp samples additionally include resident alphabeta T cells of normal skin.

Points on this clone: Its antigen is not identified.

This sequence was found in a human donor with alopecia areata. The sequences come from CD4+ T cells sorted from blood, collected at week 24, from a patient treated with tofacitinib. V is TRBV6-1 and J is TRBJ2-2, with D unresolved. CDR3 DNA: TGTGCCAGCAGTGAATCGGGTTACACCGGGGAGCTGTTTTTT. It translates to CASSESGYTGELFF.